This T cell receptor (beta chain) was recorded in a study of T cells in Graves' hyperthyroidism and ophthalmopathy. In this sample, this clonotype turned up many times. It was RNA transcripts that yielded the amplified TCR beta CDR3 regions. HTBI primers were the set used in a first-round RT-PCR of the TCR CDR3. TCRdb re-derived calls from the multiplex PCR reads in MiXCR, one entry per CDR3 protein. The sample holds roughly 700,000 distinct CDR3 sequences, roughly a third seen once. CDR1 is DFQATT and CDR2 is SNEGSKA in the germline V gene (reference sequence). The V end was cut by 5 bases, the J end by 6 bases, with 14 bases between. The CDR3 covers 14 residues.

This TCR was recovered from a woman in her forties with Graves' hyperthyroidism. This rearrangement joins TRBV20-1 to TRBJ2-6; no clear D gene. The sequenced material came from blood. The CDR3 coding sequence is TGCAGTGCTGGGTTTGGTGTTTTGGCCAACGTCCTGACTTTC. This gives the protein CSAGFGVLANVLTF.